One sample yielded the 32 T cell receptor beta chains listed below, sequenced in a study of spatial heterogeneity in lung cancer. TCRdb analysed the 5' RACE reads with MiXCR anew, one entry per CDR3 protein. In the table there are 48,000 or so distinct CDR3 sequences, 5.3% of which are singletons. The time point: sample taken at primary tumor resection. Frozen PBMC, nontumor lung or tumor provided whole RNA, which was sequenced unsorted. The material sequenced was PBMCs, taken at surgery. These receptor sequences come from a male donor with early-stage non-small cell lung cancer.

This clonotype was counted ten times or more. The rearrangement joins TRBV7-9 to TRBJ1-5, with 8 bases fitting TRBD1. V gave up 5 bases and J gave up 7 bases; unmatched junction bases: 10. The CDR3 has 15 amino acids. Germline CDR1 is SEHNR and CDR2 is FQNEAQ (reference sequence). CDR3 DNA sequence: TGTGCCAGCAGCCCAACAGGACAGGGCGGACAGCCCCAGCATTTT. This gives the protein CASSPTGQGGQPQHF.

This clonotype was seen more than once but under ten times. V and J are TRBV2 and TRBJ1-1; D is possibly TRBD1 (5 bases). From germline, CDR1 is SNHLY and CDR2 FYNNEI. The CDR3 loop spans 12 amino acids. V was clipped by 6 bases and J by 4 bases, with 9 bases between them. The CDR3 sequence: CASRGTTTEAFF. Written as DNA, the CDR3 is TGTGCCAGCAGGGGGACCACCACTGAAGCTTTCTTT. Using reference TRBV2 and TRBJ1-1 for the parts outside the CDR3, the full variable domain is EPEVTQTPSHQVTQMGQEVILRCVPISNHLYFYWYRQILGQKVEFLVSFYNNEISEKSEIFDDQFSVERPDGSNFTLKIRSTKLEDSAMYFCASRGTTTEAFFGQGTRLTVV.

Ten or more counts support this clonotype. The J gene is TRBJ2-2, the V gene TRBV3-1; TRBD2 matches at 8 bases. This CDR3 contains 15 residues. The trim removed 4 bases at V and 4 bases at J, leaving 5 bases unmatched. Germline assignment: CDR1 LGHDT and CDR2 YNNKEL (reference sequence). DNA for the CDR3: TGTGCCAGCAGCCCATCTAGCGGGTTCACCGGGGAGCTGTTTTTT. This sequence encodes CASSPSSGFTGELFF.

This clonotype was observed at least ten times. The CDR3 DNA sequence: TGCGCCAGCGGGGACTTCGAGCAGTACTTC. Amino acids: CASGDFEQYF. The chain combines TRBV10-2 with TRBJ2-7; D possibly corresponds to TRBD2 (6 bases). This CDR3 region has 10 residues. Trimming removed 8 bases from V and 6 bases from J, with 8 bases in between. Germline V CDR1 and CDR2: WSHSY, SAAADI.

This clonotype appeared many times. The J gene is TRBJ1-5, the V gene TRBV12-3 or TRBV12-4; D call uncertain. With 6 bases removed from V and 1 base from J, the gap between germline ends came to 4 bases. CDR3 length equals 12 residues. CDR3 region: CASRGSNQPQHF. CDR3 bases: TGTGCCAGCAGGGGGAGCAATCAGCCCCAGCATTTT.

This clonotype came up many times. The chain uses TRBV11-2 and TRBJ2-3; TRBD2 aligns across 7 bases. The junction had 3 bases not matched to a gene; V was cut back by 9 bases and J by 0 bases. The CDR3 is 13 amino acids. Germline V gene data show CDR1 as SGHAT and CDR2 as FQNNGV. For the CDR3, the DNA is TGTGCCAGTTCAGCGGGGAGCACAGATACGCAGTATTTT. Its protein is CASSAGSTDTQYF. Drawing the rest from reference TRBV11-2 and TRBJ2-3, the complete variable domain is EAGVAQSPRYKIIEKRQSVAFWCNPISGHATLYWYQQILGQGPKLLIQFQNNGVVDDSQLPKDRFSAERLKGVDSTLKIQPAKLEDSAVYLCASSAGSTDTQYFGPGTRLTVL.

CDR3 protein: CASSLGGTSGSSYEQYF. The CDR3 nucleotides read TGTGCCAGCAGCTTGGGAGGGACTAGCGGGAGCTCCTACGAGCAGTACTTC. The chain is built from TRBV7-8 and TRBJ2-7; 14 nucleotides agree with TRBD2. With 3 bases clipped from V and 0 bases from J, the junction kept 4 bases outside the gene matches. The CDR3 sequence is 17 residues long. Germline lookup yields CDR1 SGHVS and CDR2 FQNEAQ.

This clonotype was recorded at least ten times. One end of the junction fails to match germline, which may point to a read error. This chain uses TRBV12-3 or TRBV12-4 with TRBJ2-1; TRBD2 aligns across 10 bases. This CDR3 is 14 amino acids long. CDR3 in DNA: TGTGCCAGCAGTCTAGCGGGAGATAGGAATGAGCAGTTCTTC. It translates to CASSLAGDRNEQFF.

This clonotype was seen many times. The chain recombines TRBV9 with TRBJ2-1; 8 bases match TRBD2. V shed 0 bases, J shed 3 bases, and the junction held 5 bases outside the gene matches. There are 16 residues in the CDR3. Germline assignment: CDR1 SGDLS and CDR2 YYNGEE. The CDR3 region has the DNA TGTGCCAGCAGCGTAGATAGTAGCGGGATCTACAATGAGCAGTTCTTC. It yields the protein CASSVDSSGIYNEQFF.

This clonotype occurred a few times. This chain joins TRBV4-3 and TRBJ2-3; TRBD2 agrees at 10 bases. The CDR3 totals 16 residues. V lost 0 bases, J lost 4 bases, and 4 bases stayed unmatched. The V gene's germline CDR1 is LGHNA and CDR2 YSLEER. The CDR3 loop is CASSQDTAGGPDTQYF. CDR3 bases: TGCGCCAGCAGCCAAGATACAGCGGGAGGGCCAGATACGCAGTATTTT.

This clonotype was seen ten or more times. The chain has TRBV28 and TRBJ2-1; D is possibly TRBD1 or TRBD2 (5 bases each). CDR3 length: 14 amino acids. Between the trimmed V and J ends, which lost 3 bases and 5 bases, there was a span of 11 bases. Germline CDR1 MDHEN, CDR2 SYDVKM. In DNA, the CDR3 is TGTGCCAGCAGTTTGGGGCAGCGGCACAATGAGCAGTTCTTC. This encodes CASSLGQRHNEQFF.

The chain employs TRBV20-1 and TRBJ2-5; no clear D. This CDR3 is built from 13 residues. Germline CDR1 and CDR2: DFQATT and SNEGSKA (reference sequence). Trimming pared 3 bases from V and 5 bases from J, leaving 13 bases between. Here the CDR3 reads CSASSDVPETQYF. The CDR3 DNA reads TGCAGTGCTAGTTCCGACGTACCGGAGACCCAGTACTTC.

This clonotype was recorded at least ten times. The chain is built from TRBV20-1 and TRBJ1-1; D is unresolved. CDR3 size: 14 residues. The V end lost 6 bases, the J end lost 3 bases, and 17 bases lay between the germline ends. Germline V gene lookup returns CDR1 DFQATT and CDR2 SNEGSKA (reference sequence). CDR3 sequence: CSADRRRRDTEAFF. The DNA of the CDR3 is TGCAGTGCGGACCGACGGCGTCGGGACACTGAAGCTTTCTTT.

With regard to this clonotype: A much larger clonotype is one base distant, so this may be a read error. The chain is built from TRBV4-1 and TRBJ1-1; D gene unclear. The CDR3 contains 15 residues. CDR1 is MGHRA and CDR2 is YSYEKL in the germline V gene. Here the CDR3 reads CTSSQGRPEVTEAFF. The CDR3 DNA follows: TGCACCAGCAGCCAAGGACGTCCCGAGGTCACTGAAGCTTTCTTT.

In its sample, this clonotype was seen many times. The genes are TRBV5-1 and TRBJ2-2; D is ambiguous. CDR3 length: 15 residues. Looked up from germline, CDR1 is SGHRS and CDR2 is YFSETQ. V was clipped by 2 bases and J by 4 bases, with 12 bases between them. The CDR3 loop is CASSFSSSGTGELFF. The CDR3 coding sequence is TGCGCCAGCAGCTTTTCGTCTTCCGGCACCGGGGAGCTGTTTTTT.

This clonotype has ten or more counts. The chain joins TRBV4-3 to TRBJ2-2; D gene uncertain. This CDR3 has 16 residues. Per the germline V gene, CDR1 is LGHNA and CDR2 is YSLEER. V was cut by 4 bases and J by 2 bases, with 14 bases left in between. CDR3 bases: TGCGCCAGCAGCCCCAAAGTCGGATCAAACACCGGGGAGCTGTTTTTT. Protein product: CASSPKVGSNTGELFF.

This clonotype turned up a few times. The chain combines TRBV7-6 with TRBJ2-2, with D possibly TRBD2 on 5 matching bases. Germline CDR1 and CDR2: SGHVS and FNYEAQ. V dropped 5 bases and J dropped 0 bases, with 13 bases sitting between them. The CDR3 is 16 amino acids. CDR3 protein: CASSVRAAANTGELFF. CDR3 DNA: TGTGCCAGCAGCGTTAGAGCGGCCGCGAACACCGGGGAGCTGTTTTTT.

The V gene is TRBV25-1, the J gene TRBJ2-1; maybe TRBD1 (6 bases). CDR1 is MGHDK and CDR2 is SYGVNS in the germline V gene. The CDR3 is 12 amino acids. Trimming removed 2 bases at V and 7 bases at J, with 6 bases between. DNA of the CDR3: TGTGCCAGCAGTGAACAGGGGAATGAGCAGTTCTTC. The encoded protein is CASSEQGNEQFF.

Many counts were recorded for this clonotype. The CDR3 DNA sequence: TGTGCCAGCAGTGAAACGAGCGGGAGTATCTACGAGCAGTACTTC. Its protein is CASSETSGSIYEQYF. This chain connects TRBV6-1 to TRBJ2-7; 8 nucleotides align to TRBD2. The CDR3 is 15 residues long. V lost 2 bases, J lost 3 bases, and 6 bases stayed unmatched. CDR1 and CDR2 (germline): MNHNS, SASEGT.

A note on this clonotype: A read error may be the cause here, since a much bigger clone is one base away. This CDR3 is missing its conserved last phenylalanine or tryptophan, likely due to a read error. J is TRBJ2-3 and V is TRBV24-1, with 10 bases lining up with TRBD1. CDR3 length: 18 amino acids. V gave up 4 bases and J gave up 5 bases; unmatched junction bases: 14. Germline CDR1 reads KGHDR; CDR2 reads SFDVKD. CDR3 region: CATSDFAGTGENGDTQYY. CDR3 DNA: TGTGCCACCAGTGACTTCGCCGGGACAGGGGAGAATGGAGATACGCAGTATTAT.

There are many counts of this clonotype. J is TRBJ2-1 and V is TRBV5-1, with 14 nucleotides matching TRBD2. The trim removed 8 bases at V and 6 bases at J, leaving 7 bases unmatched. This CDR3 is 15 amino acids long. The germline V gene has CDR1 SGHRS and CDR2 YFSETQ. This CDR3 is CASGTSGSQINEQFF. Here the CDR3 DNA reads TGCGCCAGTGGGACTAGCGGGAGTCAGATCAATGAGCAGTTCTTC. Drawing the rest from reference TRBV5-1 and TRBJ2-1, the complete variable domain is KAGVTQTPRYLIKTRGQQVTLSCSPISGHRSVSWYQQTPGQGLQFLFEYFSETQRNKGNFPGRFSGRQFSNSRSEMNVSTLELGDSALYLCASGTSGSQINEQFFGPGTRLTVL.

This clonotype was recorded many times. The V gene is TRBV7-6, the J gene TRBJ2-1; 10 bases are a match to TRBD2. The trim removed 1 base at V and 5 bases at J, leaving 5 bases unmatched. The germline V gene has CDR1 SGHVS and CDR2 FNYEAQ. The CDR3 runs to 16 residues. The CDR3 region has the DNA TGTGCCAGCAGCTTAGAAGCGGGAGGGCCCCACAATGAGCAGTTCTTC. Its protein product is CASSLEAGGPHNEQFF.

This clonotype was seen at least ten times. The chain links TRBV5-1 to TRBJ2-7; the match to TRBD1 covers 8 bases. J gave up 0 bases and V 4 bases, and 3 bases lay outside the gene matches. The length of the CDR3 is 14 residues. The germline V gene encodes CDR1 SGHRS and CDR2 YFSETQ. CDR3 coding DNA: TGCGCCAGCAGCGTGGGACAGGCCTCCTACGAGCAGTACTTC. It specifies CASSVGQASYEQYF.

The chain combines TRBV7-9 with TRBJ2-7; 7 bases agree with TRBD1. This CDR3 is 16 amino acids long. J was trimmed by 1 base and V by 3 bases; bases with no gene match: 9. The V gene's germline CDR1 is SEHNR and CDR2 FQNEAQ (reference sequence). In nucleotides, the CDR3 is TGTGCCAGCAGCTTCTTCACCGGGACAGCGTCCTACGAGCAGTACTTC. Protein product: CASSFFTGTASYEQYF.

This clonotype was detected many times. The junction departs from the called germline gene at one end, perhaps through a read error. The J gene is TRBJ2-4, the V gene TRBV2; D possibly uses TRBD1 or TRBD2 (5 bases each). This CDR3 contains 12 residues. CDR1 and CDR2 from the germline V gene are SNHLY and FYNNEI. Here the CDR3 reads CASSDRRDLLNF. The CDR3, as DNA: TGTGCCAGCAGTGATAGACGGGACCTCCTAAACTTC.

This clonotype has a count of ten or more. This sequence joins TRBV19 and TRBJ2-2, with D unclear. Trimming shortened V by 4 bases and J by 2 bases, and 8 bases separated the two germline ends. The length of the CDR3 is 14 residues. Germline loops: CDR1 LNHDA, CDR2 SQIVND (reference sequence). CDR3 DNA sequence: TGTGCCAGTAGTACATCGCAAAACACCGGGGAGCTGTTTTTT. Protein sequence: CASSTSQNTGELFF.

This clonotype came up many times. The chain joins TRBV5-6 to TRBJ2-3, with D perhaps TRBD1 (6 bases). Germline V gene sequence: CDR1 SGHDT, CDR2 YYEEEE. V was shortened by 1 base and J by 5 bases, with 14 bases between the two germline ends. The CDR3 contains 15 residues. CDR3 protein: CASSLRGTLEDTQYF. CDR3 nucleotide sequence: TGTGCCAGCAGCTTGAGGGGGACGTTAGAAGATACGCAGTATTTT.

This clonotype was counted at least ten times. V usage is TRBV20-1 and J usage is TRBJ1-1, with D unclear. The germline gives CDR1 DFQATT, CDR2 SNEGSKA (reference sequence). The V end was cut by 4 bases, the J end by 1 base, with 16 bases between. The CDR3 is 15 amino acids. The chain's CDR3 is CSAMGPSTSNTEAFF. In nucleotides, the CDR3 is TGCAGTGCTATGGGCCCCTCCACCTCGAACACTGAAGCTTTCTTT.

V and J are TRBV6-6 and TRBJ2-6; TRBD1 or TRBD2 may be the D gene (5 bases each). Trimming stripped 11 bases from V and 2 bases from J, with 22 bases between. This CDR3 contains 17 residues. Per the germline V gene, CDR1 is MNHNY and CDR2 is SVGAGI (reference sequence). The CDR3 is CACSNERGAAGANVLTF. The CDR3 bases are TGTGCCTGCTCCAATGAGAGGGGCGCGGCTGGGGCCAACGTCCTGACTTTC.

In this sample, this clonotype turned up a few times. The CDR3 DNA reads as TGTGCCAGCAGTCCTGCCGGGGCCCTACGGGGCTACACCTTC. It is translated as CASSPAGALRGYTF. V and J are TRBV28 and TRBJ1-2, with D maybe TRBD1 (5 bases). The CDR3 sequence is 14 residues long. Between the trimmed V and J ends, which lost 5 bases and 8 bases, there was a span of 18 bases. Germline CDR1 and CDR2: MDHEN and SYDVKM.

J is TRBJ2-5 and V is TRBV6-5; D is possibly TRBD1 or TRBD2 (5 bases each). The ends were cut back, 7 bases at V and 2 bases at J, with 14 bases in the middle. CDR3 length: 14 residues. Germline V gene sequence: CDR1 MNHEY, CDR2 SVGAGI. The CDR3 DNA reads as TGTGCCAGCACCCGGGGACCGCTACAAGAGACCCAGTACTTC. It yields the protein CASTRGPLQETQYF.

This clonotype was observed at least ten times. V and J are TRBV5-6 and TRBJ2-7, with 11 bases fitting TRBD2. Germline V lookup: CDR1 SGHDT, CDR2 YYEEEE. The CDR3 extends over 15 amino acids. The V segment lost 2 bases and the J segment 4 bases; nucleotides outside the gene matches: 5. CDR3: CASSFGSSGGYEQYF. Written as DNA, the CDR3 is TGTGCCAGCAGCTTTGGATCTAGCGGGGGGTACGAGCAGTACTTC.